A selection of T cell receptor beta chains follows, all from one sample in a study of cytomegalovirus exposure and HLA in healthy donors. The method was immunoSEQ multiplex PCR; TCRdb's version includes in-frame clones alone and lacks a portion of them. This sample has 65,000 to 75,000 clones, with almost 95% found just once. Sequencing was carried out using PBMCs. The receptors derive from a man aged 18-30 years in good health and CMV-seropositive. Each CDR3 is given with its conserved first and last residue. D genes are given only for firm matches. Only some rows state a clone size, as once, few, many or a class for expanded clones.

abundance,d_gene,v_gene,j_gene,CDR3aa,CDR3nt
-,-,TRBV29-1,TRBJ2-5,CSHVPGVQETQYF,TGCAGCCATGTCCCAGGGGTCCAAGAGACCCAGTACTTC
once,TRBD1,TRBV2,TRBJ1-5,CASSPGTGWQPQHF,TGTGCCAGCAGTCCAGGGACAGGGTGGCAGCCCCAGCATTTT
-,TRBD2,TRBV27,TRBJ2-2,CASRPWWAGDSTGELFF,TGTGCCAGCAGGCCCTGGTGGGCGGGAGATAGCACCGGGGAGCTGTTTTTT
-,-,TRBV28,TRBJ2-2,CASSLFPGVNTGELFF,TGTGCCAGCAGTTTATTCCCAGGGGTGAACACCGGGGAGCTGTTTTTT
-,-,TRBV7-9,TRBJ2-7,CASSLVASINEQYF,TGTGCCAGCAGCTTAGTGGCTAGTATTAACGAGCAGTACTTC
-,TRBD1,TRBV15,TRBJ1-2,CATSIPGQGGNNYGYTF,TGTGCCACCAGCATCCCGGGACAGGGGGGGAATAACTATGGCTACACCTTC
-,TRBD2,TRBV6-1,TRBJ2-7,CASSEPGLAVYEQYF,TGTGCCAGCAGTGAACCTGGACTAGCGGTCTACGAGCAGTACTTC
once,TRBD1,TRBV27,TRBJ2-3,CASSFLVTGYKDTQYF,TGTGCCAGCAGTTTCCTCGTGACAGGGTATAAGGATACGCAGTATTTT
-,-,TRBV10-3,TRBJ1-4,CAIRGDGAIPTNEKLFF,TGTGCCATCAGGGGAGACGGAGCTATCCCAACTAATGAAAAACTGTTTTTT
-,TRBD1,TRBV29-1,TRBJ2-7,CSVLLTGISEQYF,TGCAGCGTCCTATTGACAGGGATAAGCGAGCAGTACTTC
-,TRBD1,TRBV4-1,TRBJ2-7,CASSQAEGANRYEQYF,TGCGCCAGCAGCCAAGCCGAGGGGGCAAATCGATACGAGCAGTACTTC
-,-,TRBV7-2,TRBJ2-1,CASSLGTGWSQFF,TGTGCCAGCAGCTTAGGAACAGGGTGGTCGCAGTTCTTC
once,TRBD1,TRBV6-1,TRBJ2-7,CASSELGQGVHEQYF,TGTGCCAGCAGTGAATTGGGACAGGGGGTTCACGAGCAGTACTTC
-,-,TRBV6-1,TRBJ2-4,CASSEATDRKNIQYF,TGTGCCAGCAGTGAAGCGACAGATAGAAAAAACATTCAGTACTTC
-,-,TRBV6-1,TRBJ2-4,CASSGTARNIQYF,TGTGCCAGCAGTGGCACGGCTAGGAACATTCAGTACTTC
-,TRBD1,TRBV5-6,TRBJ1-2,CASSSGQGTSGYTF,TGTGCCAGCAGTTCCGGACAGGGAACGAGTGGCTACACCTTC
-,-,TRBV5-5,TRBJ2-3,CASSYIGGATDTQYF,TGTGCCAGCAGCTATATAGGGGGGGCCACAGATACGCAGTATTTT
-,-,TRBV7-9,TRBJ2-7,CASTPPSGQGNEQYF,TGTGCCAGCACCCCGCCCTCGGGACAAGGGAACGAGCAGTACTTC
-,TRBD1,TRBV7-9,TRBJ1-1,CASSLGTGGYLNTEAFF,TGTGCCAGCAGCTTAGGGACAGGGGGATATTTGAACACTGAAGCTTTCTTT
-,-,TRBV13,TRBJ2-1,CASSWIASNTANEQFF,TGTGCCAGCAGCTGGATAGCGTCCAACACGGCCAATGAGCAGTTCTTC
-,-,TRBV6-5,TRBJ1-4,CASSYSPGREKLFF,TGTGCCAGCAGTTACTCGCCAGGGCGTGAAAAACTGTTTTTT
-,-,TRBV30,TRBJ2-7,CAWSKQYPYEQYF,TGTGCCTGGAGTAAACAGTACCCCTACGAGCAGTACTTC
-,-,TRBV30,TRBJ1-5,CAWSGQGNQPQHF,TGTGCCTGGAGTGGACAAGGCAATCAGCCCCAGCATTTT
once,TRBD2,TRBV5-1,TRBJ2-3,CASSSYSGRTDDTQYF,TGCGCCAGCAGCTCCTATAGCGGGAGGACCGACGATACGCAGTATTTT
-,-,TRBV11-2,TRBJ2-6,CASSTRGQSSGANVLTF,TGTGCCAGCAGCACTCGGGGACAAAGCTCTGGGGCCAACGTCCTGACTTTC
-,TRBD1,TRBV18,TRBJ2-7,CASSPSGQGAGEQYF,TGTGCCAGCTCACCGTCGGGACAGGGGGCGGGCGAGCAGTACTTC
-,-,TRBV12-5,TRBJ2-7,CASGLQEWTVEGWSPYEQYF,TGTGCTAGTGGCCTTCAAGAGTGGACGGTTGAGGGTTGGAGCCCCTACGAGCAGTACTTC
-,-,TRBV7-9,TRBJ2-7,CASTGGGRYEQYF,TGTGCCAGCACGGGCGGGGGCAGGTACGAGCAGTACTTC
-,-,TRBV6-5,TRBJ1-2,CATQGGNYGYTF,TGTGCCACCCAGGGTGGGAACTATGGCTACACCTTC
-,-,TRBV19,TRBJ2-2,CASNYGNTGELFF,TGTGCCAGTAATTACGGGAACACCGGGGAGCTGTTTTTT
-,TRBD1,TRBV6-4,TRBJ1-5,CASSEGTGNQPQHF,TGTGCCAGCAGTGAAGGGACAGGGAATCAGCCCCAGCATTTT
-,-,TRBV28,TRBJ1-2,CASSNLGSNYGYTF,TGTGCCAGCAGTAACCTAGGGAGCAACTATGGCTACACCTTC
-,TRBD2,TRBV7-3,TRBJ2-5,CASTTSGSGETQYF,TGTGCCAGTACGACTAGCGGGAGTGGGGAGACCCAGTACTTC
-,TRBD1,TRBV5-1,TRBJ1-4,CASSPGTGVTNEKLFF,TGCGCCAGCAGCCCTGGGACAGGGGTAACTAATGAAAAACTGTTTTTT
-,TRBD1,TRBV30,TRBJ1-1,CAWRTGAPNTEAFF,TGTGCCTGGAGAACAGGGGCCCCAAACACTGAAGCTTTCTTT
-,-,TRBV5-1,TRBJ2-7,CAGSMTGAYEQYF,TGCGCCGGCAGCATGACGGGGGCCTACGAGCAGTACTTC
-,TRBD2,TRBV19,TRBJ2-1,CASSIVASGASISYNEQFF,TGTGCCAGTAGTATAGTGGCTAGCGGGGCCAGTATCTCCTACAATGAGCAGTTCTTC
-,TRBD2,TRBV7-9,TRBJ2-7,CASSLGLAGGEQYF,TGTGCCAGCAGCTTAGGGCTAGCGGGAGGCGAGCAGTACTTC
few,TRBD2,TRBV6-1,TRBJ2-2,CASGAGDGTGELFF,TGTGCCAGCGGAGCGGGAGACGGTACCGGGGAGCTGTTTTTT
-,TRBD2,TRBV4-1,TRBJ2-3,CASSRASGLAGVLGLTDTQYF,TGCGCCAGCAGCCGCGCGTCGGGACTAGCGGGAGTCTTGGGCCTCACAGATACGCAGTATTTT
-,TRBD1,TRBV4-1,TRBJ1-1,CASSLGQNMNTEAFF,TGCGCCAGCAGCCTGGGACAGAACATGAACACTGAAGCTTTCTTT
-,-,TRBV18,TRBJ2-1,CASSQDSPEQFF,TGTGCCAGCTCACAGGACTCCCCGGAACAGTTCTTC
-,-,TRBV11-1,TRBJ2-7,CASIKKGYEQYF,TGTGCCAGCATCAAAAAGGGGTACGAGCAGTACTTC
-,TRBD1,TRBV6-1,TRBJ1-2,CASRGTGYGYTF,TGTGCCAGCCGTGGGACAGGCTATGGCTACACCTTC